There are many counts of the clone carrying this TCR beta chain. Its target is not known. Additional DNA sequences in this sample encode the identical CDR3. The method was immunoSEQ multiplex PCR; TCRdb's version includes in-frame clones alone and lacks a portion of them. The sample lists around 120,000 clones, more than 75% occurring once. The data are from a study of T cell responses to AZD1222 COVID-19 vaccine. Whole-study results and caveats: CD4 TCRs linked to vaccination spanned spike, dominating at 160-218 and 743-854. Repertoires in all cases were sampled only once the peak T cell response had passed. Following two doses of AZD1222, Spike-specific TCR breadth and depth rose.

Samples with a second dose at about 4 or about 12 weeks were pooled together. V lost 3 bases and J lost 2, with 8 bases in between. This CDR3 region has 13 residues. The source material was peripheral blood, sampled 28 days after the second AZD1222 dose. This chain links TRBV12-3 or TRBV12-4 with TRBJ2-7; D is perhaps TRBD1 (6 bases). This clonotype was obtained from an adult who received the AZD1222 COVID-19 vaccine. This CDR3 is CASSLDSAYEQYF. The CDR3 bases are TGTGCCAGCAGTTTGGACAGCGCCTACGAGCAGTACTTC.